This paragraph covers one T cell receptor beta chain sequence. V lost 0 bases and J lost 7; bases outside the gene matches: 7. Per the germline V gene, CDR1 is MNHNS and CDR2 is SASEGT. The CDR3 consists of 15 residues. The method was immunoSEQ multiplex PCR; TCRdb's version includes in-frame clones alone and lacks a portion of them. The table has just over 14,000 clones, over 70% seen once. The data were obtained in a study of T cells after somatic rescue of genetic block. This sequence was found in a boy between 5 and 17 years old. Sequenced: peripheral blood mononuclear cells (PBMCs). This rearrangement joins TRBV6-1 to TRBJ1-2, with 8 bases aligning to TRBD1. CDR3 residues: CASSEALGTGGGYTF. The CDR3 coding sequence is TGTGCCAGCAGTGAAGCGCTTGGAACAGGGGGTGGCTACACCTTC.